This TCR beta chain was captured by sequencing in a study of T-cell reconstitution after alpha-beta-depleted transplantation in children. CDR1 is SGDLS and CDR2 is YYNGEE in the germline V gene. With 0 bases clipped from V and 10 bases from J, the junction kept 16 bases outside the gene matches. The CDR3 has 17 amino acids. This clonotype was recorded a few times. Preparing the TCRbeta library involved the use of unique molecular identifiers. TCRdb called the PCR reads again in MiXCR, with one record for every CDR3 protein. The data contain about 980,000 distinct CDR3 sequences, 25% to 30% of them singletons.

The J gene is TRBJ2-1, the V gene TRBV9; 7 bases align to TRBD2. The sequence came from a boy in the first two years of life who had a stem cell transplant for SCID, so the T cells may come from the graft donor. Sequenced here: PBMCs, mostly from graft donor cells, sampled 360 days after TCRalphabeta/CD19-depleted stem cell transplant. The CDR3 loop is CASSVVGFGGGLSEQFF. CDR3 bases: TGTGCCAGCAGCGTAGTGGGGTTTGGGGGGGGGTTAAGCGAGCAGTTCTTC.